The source of this TCR beta chain is a study of blood T cell repertoires in COVID-19. Here immunoSEQ multiplex PCR was the method, and the copy in TCRdb shows in-frame clones only, minus some. The sample contains some 320,000 clones, roughly 90% of which appear only once. Germline-derived CDR1 and CDR2 are SGHTA and FQGNSA. V lost 3 bases, J lost 8 bases, and 20 bases lay in between. This CDR3 region has 16 residues. This clonotype was sampled from a woman aged 25 to 39 who had been exposed to COVID-19. Specimen: PBMCs or T cells enriched from blood (not recorded which). The rearrangement links TRBV7-2 to TRBJ2-1, with D possibly matching TRBD2 (7 bases). CDR3 coding DNA: TGTGCCAGCAGCTTGAATGGAGGGGGGGTTCTGGATGAGCAGTTCTTC. Translated, it gives CASSLNGGGVLDEQFF.